This T cell receptor beta chain derives from a study of blood T cell repertoires in COVID-19. Study background: T cells, B-cell-depleted T cells, or PBMCs supplied cDNA or gDNA.

Assay: immunoSEQ multiplex PCR; the TCRdb copy retains only in-frame clones and omits some. Of roughly 150,000 clones listed, more than 75% are singletons. The V end was cut by 0 bases, the J end by 6 bases, with 9 bases between. Germline values: CDR1 SGHAT, CDR2 FQNNGV. The CDR3 totals 14 residues. Seattle patients were enrolled during active infection and followed longitudinally. The sample consisted of peripheral blood. The chain joins TRBV11-2 to TRBJ2-1; unclear D gene. The origin of this receptor is a woman of 80 years or more with COVID-19, enrolled during active disease. The CDR3 DNA reads as TGTGCCAGCAGCTTAGATTACTTGCGCAATGAGCAGTTCTTC. Translation gives CASSLDYLRNEQFF.